The clone carrying this T cell receptor (beta chain) has only one observation. The target antigen is unknown. At one end the junction does not follow the germline gene, possibly because of a read error. The data originate from a study of PD-1 blockade in classical Hodgkin lymphoma. Some clones are missing from TCRdb's copy, which holds only in-frame ones; the method was immunoSEQ multiplex PCR. The data hold over 70,000 clones, with 90% observed a single time. The time point is: cycle 4 day 1 (C4D1), after 5 to 7 weeks of nivolumab. Every patient relapsed after autologous stem cell transplantation, and brentuximab vedotin exposure varied. CDR1 SGDLS and CDR2 YYNGEE come from the germline V gene. The CDR3 is made up of 13 amino acids. Whole-study findings and limits: A significant rise in TCR diversity was seen by C4D1 for CD4+ cells but not for CD8+ cells.

The source of this sequence is a human donor with classical Hodgkin lymphoma. The sequencing used peripheral blood mononuclear cells (PBMCs), collected before the fourth cycle of nivolumab. The chain has TRBV9 and TRBJ2-7; D ambiguous. The CDR3 spells CASSVFDSHEQYF. The CDR3 DNA reads TGTGCCAGCAGCGTATTCGACTCCCACGAGCAGTACTTC.